This T cell receptor (beta chain) derives from a study of blood T cell repertoires in COVID-19. Study-wide background: Some COVID-19 samples were acute and others convalescent; all came from the United States, Italy and Spain. T cells, B-cell-depleted T cells, or PBMCs supplied cDNA or gDNA.

The table came from immunoSEQ multiplex PCR; TCRdb's copy has only in-frame clones and leaves some out. The data contain more than 300,000 clones, about 87% of them seen just once; the ten biggest clones take up about 6.3%. The Seattle site enrolled patients during active infection and followed them longitudinally. The receptor was derived from a woman aged 45-65 years with COVID-19, enrolled during active disease. Sequencing was carried out using peripheral blood.

CDR3 sequence (DNA): TGTGCCAGCAGCTCAAAGATCGGGACAGTTTTCTACAATGAGCAGTTCTTC. It encodes CASSSKIGTVFYNEQFF. The genes are TRBV7-2 and TRBJ2-1, with 7 bases fitting TRBD1. Germline V gives CDR1 SGHTA, CDR2 FQGNSA. The CDR3 extends over 17 amino acids. The ends lost 4 bases at V and 3 bases at J; junction bases unmatched: 12.